Listed below are T cell receptor beta chains from one sample, sequenced in a study of control samples from healthy donors and cancer patients. Sequencing used immunoSEQ multiplex PCR; TCRdb keeps in-frame clones, though not all of them. The sample has some 100,000 clones; about 90% are singletons. Sequencing was carried out using blood. These receptors all stem from a woman aged 45-65 years in good health. Each CDR3 is given with its conserved first and last residue. The order of the fields is V gene, J gene, clone size, CDR3 length, D gene, CDR3 DNA, CDR3 protein. D genes are given only for firm matches. For some rows the clone size is stated as once, few or many, or as a class when expanded; others skip it.

TRBV4-1	TRBJ2-2	few	14	-	TGCGCCAGCAGCCCCACCTTAAGTTCCGGGGAGCTGTTTTTT	CASSPTLSSGELFF
TRBV5-1	TRBJ2-1	-	16	TRBD2	TGCGCCAGCAGCTCCCTGACTAGCGGGAGCTACAATGAGCAGTTCTTC	CASSSLTSGSYNEQFF
TRBV18	TRBJ1-6	once	15	-	TGTGCCAGCTCAATCGGCAGGGCGGGTAATTCACCCCTCCACTTT	CASSIGRAGNSPLHF
TRBV9	TRBJ1-1	-	17	TRBD1	TGTGCCAGCAGCGTAAGGTCTACGGGACAGATGAACACTGAAGCTTTCTTT	CASSVRSTGQMNTEAFF
TRBV24-1	TRBJ2-3	-	17	TRBD1	TGTGCCACCAGTGATTTCCCGGGACAGGCGGGCACAGATACGCAGTATTTT	CATSDFPGQAGTDTQYF
TRBV11-3	TRBJ2-2	-	13	-	TGTGCCAGCAGCCACCCCTACACCGGGGAGCTGTTTTTT	CASSHPYTGELFF
TRBV3-1/TRBV3-2	TRBJ1-2	-	13	-	TGTGCCAGCAGGGGCCTTACTAACTATGGCTACACCTTC	CASRGLTNYGYTF
TRBV6-5	TRBJ2-5	-	13	-	TGTGCCAGCAGTCAGGGGTGGGCAAAGACCCAGTACTTC	CASSQGWAKTQYF
TRBV7-8	TRBJ2-3	-	14	TRBD2	TGTGCCAGCAGCCTCCTAGCGGGAGCAGATACGCAGTATTTT	CASSLLAGADTQYF
TRBV7-2	TRBJ2-2	-	15	-	TGTGCCAGCAGCCCCCGACAGGAGATCACCGGGGAGCTGTTTTTT	CASSPRQEITGELFF
TRBV19	TRBJ1-3	-	17	-	TGTGCCAGTAGTATAGATGGGCCCGGGACACCTGGAAACACCATATATTTT	CASSIDGPGTPGNTIYF
TRBV9	TRBJ2-7	-	13	-	TGTGCCAGCAGCGTAGATACCCGAACCGAGCAGTACTTC	CASSVDTRTEQYF
TRBV2	TRBJ2-1	-	13	-	TGTGCCAGCAGTGAGGGGTCTGACAATGAGCAGTTCTTC	CASSEGSDNEQFF
TRBV6-5	TRBJ1-3	-	14	-	TGTGCCAGCAGTTACTCGAGAAGGGAGACCACCATATATTTT	CASSYSRRETTIYF
TRBV2	TRBJ2-1	once	14	-	TGTGCCAGCAGTGAAAGCGAGGCCTACAATGAGCAGTTCTTC	CASSESEAYNEQFF
TRBV4-3	TRBJ2-5	-	14	-	TGCGCCAGCAGCCAAGATTCAACCCAAGAGACCCAGTACTTC	CASSQDSTQETQYF
TRBV18	TRBJ2-5	-	14	-	TGTGCCAGCTCACCACCGAGTCTGTGGGAGACCCAGTACTTC	CASSPPSLWETQYF
TRBV7-3	TRBJ1-6	few	14	-	TGTGCCAGCAGCATCGGACAAAACAATTCACCCCTCCACTTT	CASSIGQNNSPLHF
TRBV19	TRBJ1-3	-	15	-	TGTGCCAGTATTGGCGAGATTCACTCTGGAAACACCATATATTTT	CASIGEIHSGNTIYF
TRBV6-5	TRBJ1-2	-	13	-	TGTGCCAGCAGTCGGTCCAGGGAGGATGGCTACACCTTC	CASSRSREDGYTF
TRBV5-6	TRBJ1-2	-	15	-	TGTGCCAGCAGCTTCTACGGTCAAGCGGGCTATGGCTACACCTTC	CASSFYGQAGYGYTF
TRBV30	TRBJ2-7	-	12	-	TGTGCATACAAGGACGCAACCTACGAGCAGTACTTC	CAYKDATYEQYF
TRBV5-6	TRBJ1-4	-	15	-	TGTGCCAGCAGCCCCAGGGGCCGGATAGGTGAAAAACTGTTTTTT	CASSPRGRIGEKLFF
TRBV4-3	TRBJ1-6	-	16	TRBD1	TGCGCCAGCAGCCAAAGGATCGGGACAGTCAATTCACCCCTCCACTTT	CASSQRIGTVNSPLHF
TRBV7-7	TRBJ2-2	-	12	-	TGTGCCAGCAGCCCAGGGGTCGGGGAGCTGTTTTTT	CASSPGVGELFF
TRBV4-3	TRBJ2-5	-	16	-	TGCGCCAGCAGCCAAGGTTATCCAGGACCCGGGGAGACCCAGTACTTC	CASSQGYPGPGETQYF
TRBV30	TRBJ1-5	-	13	TRBD1	TGTGCCTTCCAGGGGGCTTTTGGTCAGCCCCAGCATTTT	CAFQGAFGQPQHF
TRBV5-6	TRBJ1-1	-	14	TRBD1	TGTGCCAGCAGCCCAAGGGGGCAGGACACTGAAGCTTTCTTT	CASSPRGQDTEAFF
TRBV11-2	TRBJ2-3	-	12	-	TGTGCCAGCAGCTTATTGGCAGATACGCAGTATTTT	CASSLLADTQYF
TRBV7-8	TRBJ2-7	-	15	-	TGTGCCAGCAGCTTACAGGGCCGTTCCTCCTACGAGCAGTACTTC	CASSLQGRSSYEQYF
TRBV27	TRBJ2-3	-	17	TRBD1	TGTGCCAGCAGTTCACCCTACAGGGGGCGTCCCGCAGATACGCAGTATTTT	CASSSPYRGRPADTQYF
TRBV9	TRBJ2-5	-	16	TRBD2	TGTGCCAGCAGCGTCGGCGGGGGAGTGTTCCGGGAGACCCAGTACTTC	CASSVGGGVFRETQYF
TRBV6-5	TRBJ1-4	-	13	-	TGTGCCAGCAGTTATGGGGGGAATGAAAAACTGTTTTTT	CASSYGGNEKLFF